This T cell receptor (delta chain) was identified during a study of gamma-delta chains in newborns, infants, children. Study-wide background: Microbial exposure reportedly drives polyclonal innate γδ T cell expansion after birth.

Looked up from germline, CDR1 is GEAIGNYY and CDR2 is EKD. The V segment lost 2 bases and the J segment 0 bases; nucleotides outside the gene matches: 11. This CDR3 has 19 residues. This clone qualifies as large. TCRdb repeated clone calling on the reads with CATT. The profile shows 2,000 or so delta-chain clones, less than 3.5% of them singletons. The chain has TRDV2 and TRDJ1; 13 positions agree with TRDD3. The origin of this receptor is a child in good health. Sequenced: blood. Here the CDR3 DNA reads TGTGCCTGTGACATACTGGGGGATACGCGAGTTGGTTACACCGATAAACTCATCTTT. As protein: CACDILGDTRVGYTDKLIF.